Sequencing of this T cell receptor (beta chain) was carried out in a study of T cell responses to AZD1222 COVID-19 vaccine. Assay used: immunoSEQ multiplex PCR; TCRdb lists only in-frame clones, some missing. Of over 90,000 clones in the sample, 70% to 90% were seen once. V dropped 5 bases and J dropped 3 bases, with 15 bases sitting between them. Germline V CDR1 and CDR2: PRHDT, FYEKMQ (reference sequence). The length of the CDR3 is 15 residues. This clone was recorded a few times. Its antigen is currently unknown. Broader study findings: Elevations in Spike-specific TCR breadth and depth followed administration of two AZD1222 doses. Spike as a whole was targeted by vaccine-associated CD4 TCRs, dominant at 160-218 and 743-854. Clonal diversity was possibly underestimated, and white British individuals and females predominated among donors.

This TCR was recovered from an adult who received the AZD1222 COVID-19 vaccine. The chain recombines TRBV13 with TRBJ2-3, with D perhaps TRBD2 (6 bases). Sequenced here: peripheral blood, sampled 28 days after the second AZD1222 dose. CDR3 sequence: CASSRRDGRTDTQYF. The DNA of the CDR3 is TGTGCCAGCAGCAGAAGGGATGGGAGGACAGATACGCAGTATTTT.